The clone carrying this TCR beta chain appeared a few times. This record comes from a study of identical twins. Trimming removed 2 bases at V and 8 bases at J, with 11 bases between. The CDR3 length is 13 residues. Germline lookup yields CDR1 SGHRS and CDR2 YFSETQ. TCRdb reanalysed the 5' RACE reads using MiXCR and keeps one entry per CDR3 protein. The repertoire holds hundreds of thousands of distinct CDR3 sequences, with over 9% as singletons. This same sample was also taken into another study, of yellow fever vaccine responses in identical twins. That paper notes: Each twin's T cell response to the vaccine was reported to look partly convergent and partly personalized.

This TCR was sampled from a young woman in good health. This rearrangement joins TRBV5-1 to TRBJ2-1; TRBD2 might be the D (6 bases). Specimen: PBMCs. CDR3 residues: CASSFRGLDEQFF. The CDR3 DNA reads as TGCGCCAGCAGCTTTCGGGGGTTGGATGAGCAGTTCTTC.